A single sample gave rise to the 4 T cell receptor beta chains below, sequenced in a study of STAT3 mutations in large granular lymphocyte leukemia. Whole-study findings and limits: At least one immunodominant TCR beta clonotype appeared in every T-cell large granular lymphocyte leukemia patient.

Measured with immunoSEQ multiplex PCR; TCRdb has only the in-frame clones, and not every one. This repertoire shows approximately 5,700 clones, over 90% found once; its top ten account for roughly 35%. Their antigens are not known. The sample comprised peripheral blood mononuclear cells. These receptors originate from a man aged 60-69 years with T-cell large granular lymphocyte leukemia. Some clones in this sample may be carry-over from other donors' samples.

The chain joins TRBV29-1 to TRBJ2-2; 12 nucleotides match TRBD2. With 7 bases clipped from V and 6 bases from J, the junction kept 6 bases outside the gene matches. CDR1 is SQVTM and CDR2 is ANQGSEA in the germline V gene. This CDR3 has 14 residues. The CDR3 nucleotides read TGCAGCGGGAGACTAGCGGGAGTATCCGGGGAGCTGTTTTTT. It translates to CSGRLAGVSGELFF.

The chain combines TRBV6-5 with TRBJ2-7, with a tentative D call TRBD2 (6 bases). Germline V gene sequence: CDR1 MNHEY, CDR2 SVGAGI. The CDR3 contains 14 residues. V was shortened by 6 bases and J by 6 bases, with 18 bases between the two germline ends. The CDR3 here is CASSPLGEVGEQYF. The DNA of the CDR3 is TGTGCCAGCAGCCCTCTCGGGGAGGTCGGCGAGCAGTACTTC.

The gene calls are TRBV27 and TRBJ2-7; 13 bases agree with TRBD2. With V trimmed by 4 bases and J by 3 bases, 3 bases remained unmatched. CDR3 size: 15 residues. CDR1 is MNHEY and CDR2 is SMNVEV in the germline V gene (reference sequence). The CDR3 nucleotides are TGTGCCAGCAGTTCCGGACTAGCGGGAGTCTACGAGCAGTACTTC. Translated, it gives CASSSGLAGVYEQYF.

The count of this clone is one. J is TRBJ1-5 and V is TRBV19; D is ambiguous. From germline, CDR1 is LNHDA and CDR2 SQIVND (reference sequence). V shed 5 bases and J shed 0 bases, with 8 bases lying between them. There are 14 residues in the CDR3. CDR3 protein: CASSPQISNQPQHF. CDR3 DNA sequence: TGTGCCAGTAGTCCGCAAATTAGCAATCAGCCCCAGCATTTT.